Listed below are T cell receptor beta chains from one sample, sequenced in a study of blood T cells in healthy people across ages. TCRdb reanalysed the 5' RACE reads using MiXCR and keeps one entry per CDR3 protein. Counted here are some 640,000 distinct CDR3 sequences, roughly 49% occurring once; the ten biggest clones make up roughly 30%. Sequenced sample: blood. These receptors were obtained from a woman aged 55-70 years in good health. Both conserved end residues are part of each CDR3. The D gene is left open where the match is weak. Clone size appears in some rows only: once, few, many, or a class for an expanded clone.

J | D | size | V | DNA | CDR3
TRBJ2-1 | TRBD2 | NA | TRBV11-1 | TGTGCCAGCAGCTTAGAGTCAATGGAGCTTGCGGGAGGTTCGAATGAGCAGTTCTTC | CASSLESMELAGGSNEQFF
TRBJ2-4 | NA | once | TRBV6-1 | TGTGCCAGCAGCGATGATGTTCTCATTCAGTACTTC | CASSDDVLIQYF
TRBJ2-5 | NA | NA | TRBV29-1 | TGCAGCGTTGTCCGTCTTAGGGCAGAGACCCAGTACTTC | CSVVRLRAETQYF
TRBJ2-3 | NA | NA | TRBV20-1 | TGCAGTGCTGCCCGGGCCTCAGATACGCAGTATTTT | CSAARASDTQYF
TRBJ1-2 | TRBD1 | NA | TRBV4-2 | TGTGCCAGCAGTCCAGGGGGCGAGAGTGGCTACACCTTC | CASSPGGESGYTF
TRBJ2-7 | NA | NA | TRBV4-2 | TGTGCCAGCAGCCAAGATAATGGGGGTTACTACGAGCAGTACTTC | CASSQDNGGYYEQYF
TRBJ2-4 | NA | few | TRBV28 | TGTGCCAGCAGTTCCGCGCCTCAGGGAAACATTCAGTACTTC | CASSSAPQGNIQYF
TRBJ2-7 | NA | NA | TRBV10-3 | TGTGCCATCAGCCTCCAGGGGACCTCCTACGAGCAGTACTTC | CAISLQGTSYEQYF
TRBJ1-3 | NA | NA | TRBV7-2 | TGTGCCATCAGCTTAGACGGAAACACCATATATTTT | CAISLDGNTIYF
TRBJ2-3 | NA | few | TRBV29-1 | TGCAGCGTTCGCGCTAGCAGGATGGGTACGCAGTATTTT | CSVRASRMGTQYF
TRBJ2-2 | TRBD2 | NA | TRBV11-1 | TGTGCCAGCAGCTTCGGGACTAGCGGGAACACCGGGGAGCTGTTTTTT | CASSFGTSGNTGELFF
TRBJ2-3 | NA | NA | TRBV4-3 | TGCGCCAGCAGCCAAGACCCCCCGGCAGGGACTACAGATACGCAGTATTTT | CASSQDPPAGTTDTQYF
TRBJ2-1 | TRBD2 | few | TRBV18 | TGTGCCAGCTCTCTCGGACTAGCGGGAGATTTTTTCTACAATGAGCAGTTCTTC | CASSLGLAGDFFYNEQFF
TRBJ2-5 | TRBD2 | NA | TRBV4-3 | TGCGCCAGCAGCCAAGATATTTCCCCCAGCGGGGACTTCCAAGAGACCCAGTACTTC | CASSQDISPSGDFQETQYF
TRBJ2-7 | TRBD1 | NA | TRBV6-6 | TGTGCCAGCAGTTACCTCGGGACAGGGAAAGGTTACGAGCAGTACTTC | CASSYLGTGKGYEQYF
TRBJ2-1 | NA | NA | TRBV6-1 | TGTGCCAGCAGGCCCAGGGCAGGTTGGTCCTACAATGAGCAGTTCTTC | CASRPRAGWSYNEQFF
TRBJ2-3 | NA | NA | TRBV12-3/TRBV12-4 | TGTGCCAGCACCCTGCTGCCAGCGGGCGCCCGGGATACGCAGTATTTT | CASTLLPAGARDTQYF
TRBJ1-1 | NA | NA | TRBV3-1 | TGTGCCAGCAGCCACGGGGAAGCTACTGAAGCTTTCTTT | CASSHGEATEAFF
TRBJ2-7 | NA | few | TRBV28 | TGTGCCAGCAGTTCACTACTAGGGCCCTTGGAGCAGTACTTC | CASSSLLGPLEQYF
TRBJ2-7 | TRBD2 | few | TRBV20-1 | TGCAGTGCGGGACTAGCGGACTACGAGCAGTACTTC | CSAGLADYEQYF
TRBJ1-2 | NA | NA | TRBV5-6 | TGTGCCAGCAGCTTGGCGGCAGGGGTTTGGAACGGCTACACCTTC | CASSLAAGVWNGYTF
TRBJ2-3 | NA | NA | TRBV3-1 | TGTGCCAGCAGCCAAGGGGACTTAGCTAGCACAGATACGCAGTATTTT | CASSQGDLASTDTQYF
TRBJ2-5 | TRBD2 | NA | TRBV5-1 | TGCGCCAGCAGCTGGGGACTAGCGGGAGAGGAGACCCAGTACTTC | CASSWGLAGEETQYF
TRBJ2-5 | NA | NA | TRBV21-1 | TGTGCCAGCAGCAAAGGAACGGGGGAGGGCCAAGAGACCCAGTACTTC | CASSKGTGEGQETQYF
TRBJ2-7 | TRBD1 | NA | TRBV5-5 | TGTGCCAGCAGACAGGGACAGGGTACCTACAATGAGCAGTACTTC | CASRQGQGTYNEQYF
TRBJ2-1 | TRBD2 | few | TRBV6-5 | TGTGCCAGCAGTAAACCGACTAGCGGAGGGAGGAATGAGCAGTTCTTC | CASSKPTSGGRNEQFF
TRBJ2-7 | NA | NA | TRBV20-1 | TGCAGTGCTGAGGGGGAGGCCTACAATGAGCAGTACTTC | CSAEGEAYNEQYF
TRBJ2-3 | TRBD2 | few | TRBV6-2/TRBV6-3 | TGTGCCAGCAGCGGACTAGCGGGATCTGTTCCCCCAGATACGCAGTATTTT | CASSGLAGSVPPDTQYF
TRBJ2-3 | TRBD2 | NA | TRBV6-2/TRBV6-3 | TGTGCCAGCAGGTCCGGGACTAGCGTACGAGCGCAGTATTTT | CASRSGTSVRAQYF
TRBJ2-7 | TRBD1 | many | TRBV4-2 | TGTGCCAGCAGCCAGGTGGGACAGGGCGCCCACGAGCAGTACTTC | CASSQVGQGAHEQYF
TRBJ1-4 | NA | NA | TRBV9 | TGTGCCAGCAGCGTAGGTGTTTCGGCAGGAAAACTGTTTTTT | CASSVGVSAGKLFF
TRBJ2-2 | NA | NA | TRBV9 | TGTGCCAGCACCATGACAGGTGGGGGGTCCGGGGAGCTGTTTTTT | CASTMTGGGSGELFF
TRBJ2-5 | NA | NA | TRBV20-1 | TGCAGTGCTAGGGCAGTCCAGGGTACGGAGACCCAGTACTTC | CSARAVQGTETQYF
TRBJ1-1 | NA | NA | TRBV28 | TGTGCCAGCAGTCAGCTCTCAGGGGTGAACACTGAAGCTTTCTTT | CASSQLSGVNTEAFF
TRBJ1-2 | NA | NA | TRBV6-5 | TGTGCCAGCAGTTACTCAGGAGGGGGGGGCTACACCTTC | CASSYSGGGGYTF
TRBJ2-5 | NA | few | TRBV3-1 | TGTGCCAGCAGCCTCAATACAATTTTGGAGACCCAGTACTTC | CASSLNTILETQYF
TRBJ1-2 | NA | NA | TRBV6-5 | TGTGCCAGCACCGACGACAAGTACTATGGCTACACCTTC | CASTDDKYYGYTF
TRBJ2-2 | TRBD2 | NA | TRBV5-1 | TGCGCCAGCAGCGAACGGGGCGGGAGCGAGACCGGGGAGCTGTTTTTT | CASSERGGSETGELFF
TRBJ2-7 | NA | few | TRBV12-3/TRBV12-4 | TGTGCCAGCAGTTTAGGAGAATTGAGCTCCTACGAGCAGTACTTC | CASSLGELSSYEQYF
TRBJ2-5 | TRBD1 | few | TRBV29-1 | TGCAGCGTTGCGACAGGGTTCCAAGAGACCCAGTACTTC | CSVATGFQETQYF
TRBJ2-5 | TRBD1 | NA | TRBV28 | TGTGCCAGCAGTTTCCACAGGGGGTCCCAAGAGACCCAGTACTTC | CASSFHRGSQETQYF
TRBJ2-3 | TRBD1 | few | TRBV6-2/TRBV6-3 | TGTGCCAGCAGTCCCCCCTTCGGACAGGCCACAAGGCAGTATTTT | CASSPPFGQATRQYF